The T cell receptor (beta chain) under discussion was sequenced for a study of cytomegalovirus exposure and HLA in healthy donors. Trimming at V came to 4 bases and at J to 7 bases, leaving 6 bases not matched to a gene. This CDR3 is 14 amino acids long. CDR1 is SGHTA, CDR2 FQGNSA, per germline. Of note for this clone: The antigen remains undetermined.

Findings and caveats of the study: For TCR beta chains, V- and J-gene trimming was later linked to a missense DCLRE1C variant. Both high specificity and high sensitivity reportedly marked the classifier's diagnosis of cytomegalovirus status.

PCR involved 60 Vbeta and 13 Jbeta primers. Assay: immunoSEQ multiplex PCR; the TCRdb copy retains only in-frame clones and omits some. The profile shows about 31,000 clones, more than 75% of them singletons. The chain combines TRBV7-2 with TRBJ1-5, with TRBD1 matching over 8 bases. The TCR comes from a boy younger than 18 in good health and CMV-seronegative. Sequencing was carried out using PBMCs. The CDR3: CASSSRDRSQPQHF. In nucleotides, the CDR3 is TGTGCCAGCAGCTCCCGGGACAGGAGCCAGCCCCAGCATTTT.